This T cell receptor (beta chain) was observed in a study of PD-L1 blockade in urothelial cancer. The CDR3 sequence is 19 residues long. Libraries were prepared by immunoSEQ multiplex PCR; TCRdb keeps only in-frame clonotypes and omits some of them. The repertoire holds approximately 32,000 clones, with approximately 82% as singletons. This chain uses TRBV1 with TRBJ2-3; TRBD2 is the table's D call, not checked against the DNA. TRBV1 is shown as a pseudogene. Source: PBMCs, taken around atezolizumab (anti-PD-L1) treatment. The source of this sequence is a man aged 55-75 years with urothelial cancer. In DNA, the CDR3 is TGCACCAGCAGCCGAAGGGTTCCGGGGGGACGTCCCCGCACAGATACGCAGTATTTT. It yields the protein CTSSRRVPGGRPRTDTQYF.